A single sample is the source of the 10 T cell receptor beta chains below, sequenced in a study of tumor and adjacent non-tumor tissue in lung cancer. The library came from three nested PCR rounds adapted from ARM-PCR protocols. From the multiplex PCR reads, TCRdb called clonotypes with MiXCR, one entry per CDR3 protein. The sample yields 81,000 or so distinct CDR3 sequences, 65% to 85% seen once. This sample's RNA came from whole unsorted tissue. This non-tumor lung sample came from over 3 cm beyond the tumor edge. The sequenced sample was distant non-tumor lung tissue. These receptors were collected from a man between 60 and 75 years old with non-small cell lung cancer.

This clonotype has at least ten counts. The CDR3 here is CSVEVWAATSTDTQYF. CDR3 nucleotides: TGCAGCGTTGAGGTCTGGGCGGCGACTAGCACAGATACGCAGTATTTT. The rearrangement links TRBV29-1 to TRBJ2-3; the D is unclear. CDR1 SQVTM and CDR2 ANQGSEA come from the germline V gene. The CDR3 is 16 residues long. Trimming took off 3 bases at V and 0 bases at J, with 16 bases between the two ends.

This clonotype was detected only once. This CDR3 is CSDKSAGVVQPQHF. CDR3 nucleotides: TGCAGTGATAAGTCTGCAGGGGTTGTTCAGCCCCAGCATTTT. This chain uses TRBV20-1 with TRBJ1-5, with D possibly matching TRBD1 (6 bases). Trimming cost V 7 bases and J 6 bases, with 19 bases left between them. The germline V gene encodes CDR1 DFQATT and CDR2 SNEGSKA (reference sequence). CDR3 length: 14 residues.

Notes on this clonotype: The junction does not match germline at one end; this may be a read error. The CDR3 protein is CAISSYRLNTEAFF. The DNA for the CDR3 is TGTGCCATCAGCTCATACAGGTTGAACACTGAGGCTTTCTTT. The genes are TRBV11-3 and TRBJ1-1, with D tentatively TRBD1 (5 bases). Germline loops: CDR1 SGHNT, CDR2 YENEEA. The CDR3 runs 14 residues.

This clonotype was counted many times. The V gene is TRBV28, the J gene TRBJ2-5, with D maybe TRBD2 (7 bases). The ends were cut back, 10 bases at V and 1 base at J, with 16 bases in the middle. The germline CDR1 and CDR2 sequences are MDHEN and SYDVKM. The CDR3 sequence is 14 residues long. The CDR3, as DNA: TGTGCCACCCTTGTCGGGGGGCTCCAAGAGACCCAGTACTTC. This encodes CATLVGGLQETQYF. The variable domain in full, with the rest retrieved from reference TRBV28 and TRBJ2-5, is DVKVTQSSRYLVKRTGEKVFLECVQDMDHENMFWYRQDPGLGLRLIYFSYDVKMKEKGDIPEGYSVSREKKERFSLILESASTNQTSMYLCATLVGGLQETQYFGPGTRLLVL.

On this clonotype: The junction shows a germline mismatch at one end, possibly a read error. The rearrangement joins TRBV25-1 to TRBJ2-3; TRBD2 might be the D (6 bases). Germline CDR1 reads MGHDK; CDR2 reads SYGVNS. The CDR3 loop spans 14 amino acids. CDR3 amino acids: CAGSTSWRGDTQYF. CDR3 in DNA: TGTGCCGGCAGTACTAGCTGGAGGGGTGATACGCAGTATTTT.

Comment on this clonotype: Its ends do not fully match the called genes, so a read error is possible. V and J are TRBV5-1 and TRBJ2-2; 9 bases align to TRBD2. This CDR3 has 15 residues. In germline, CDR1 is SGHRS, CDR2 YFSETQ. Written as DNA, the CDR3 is TGCGCCAGCAGCGTGGGACTAGCCAGCACCTGGGACCTGTTTTTT. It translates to CASSVGLASTWDLFF.

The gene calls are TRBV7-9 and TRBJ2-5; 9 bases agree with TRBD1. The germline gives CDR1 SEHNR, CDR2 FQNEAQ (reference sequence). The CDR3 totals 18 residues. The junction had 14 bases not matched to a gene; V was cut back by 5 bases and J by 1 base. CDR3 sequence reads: CASSLSSGTGRSQETQYF. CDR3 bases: TGTGCCAGCAGCCTCTCATCTGGGACAGGGAGATCCCAAGAGACCCAGTACTTC.

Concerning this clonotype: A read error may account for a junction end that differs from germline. As DNA, the CDR3 is TGCGACAGCGGACAGGGGGTATGTGATTACAGCTTC. This gives the protein CDSGQGVCDYSF. J is TRBJ1-2 and V is TRBV10-2; 10 bases are a match to TRBD1. The CDR3 has 12 residues. Per the germline V gene, CDR1 is WSHSY and CDR2 is SAAADI.

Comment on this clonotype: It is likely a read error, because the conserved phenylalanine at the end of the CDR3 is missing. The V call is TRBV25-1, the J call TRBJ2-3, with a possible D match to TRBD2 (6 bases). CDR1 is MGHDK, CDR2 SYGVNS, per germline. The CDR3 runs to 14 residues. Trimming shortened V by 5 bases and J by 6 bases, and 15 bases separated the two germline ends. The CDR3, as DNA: TGTGCCAGCAGTACTAGCTGGAGGGGTGATACGCAGTATATT. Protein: CASSTSWRGDTQYI.

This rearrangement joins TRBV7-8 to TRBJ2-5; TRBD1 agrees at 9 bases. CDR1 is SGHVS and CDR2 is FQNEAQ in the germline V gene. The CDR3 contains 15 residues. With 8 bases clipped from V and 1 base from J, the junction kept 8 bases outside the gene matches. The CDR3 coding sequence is TGTGCCAGCGACTTATGGACAGGGGCCCAAGAGACCCAGTACTTC. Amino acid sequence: CASDLWTGAQETQYF.